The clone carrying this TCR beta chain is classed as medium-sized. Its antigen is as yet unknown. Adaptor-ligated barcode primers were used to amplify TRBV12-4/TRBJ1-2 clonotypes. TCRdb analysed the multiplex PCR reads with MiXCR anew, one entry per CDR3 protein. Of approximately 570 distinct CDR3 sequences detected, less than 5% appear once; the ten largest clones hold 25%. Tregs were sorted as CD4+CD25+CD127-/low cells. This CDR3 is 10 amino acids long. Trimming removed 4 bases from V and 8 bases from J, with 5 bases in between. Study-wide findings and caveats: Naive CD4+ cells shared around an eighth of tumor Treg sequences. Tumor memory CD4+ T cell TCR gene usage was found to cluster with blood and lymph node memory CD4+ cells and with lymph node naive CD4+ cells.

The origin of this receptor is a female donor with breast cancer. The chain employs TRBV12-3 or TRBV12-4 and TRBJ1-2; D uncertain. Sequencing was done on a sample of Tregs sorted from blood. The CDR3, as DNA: TGTGCCAGCAGTTCCGGCGGCTACACCTTC. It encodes CASSSGGYTF.